These 17 T cell receptor beta chains were all obtained from the same sample, sequenced in a study of blood T cell repertoires in COVID-19. TCRdb keeps only in-frame clones here, not all; method: immunoSEQ multiplex PCR. The sample includes 200,000 to 250,000 clones, 84% of them seen just once. The sample comprised peripheral blood. These receptors all come from a woman at least 80 years old with COVID-19, enrolled during active disease.

In DNA, the CDR3 is TGCGCCAGCAGCGCCTCCGGGACAGCAAATGAGCAGTTCTTC. Its translation is CASSASGTANEQFF. The genes are TRBV5-1 and TRBJ2-1; 7 nucleotides match TRBD1. V dropped 4 bases and J dropped 7; count of bases not matched to a gene: 8. The germline CDR1 and CDR2 sequences are SGHRS and YFSETQ. The CDR3 extends over 14 amino acids.

This chain uses TRBV6-5 with TRBJ1-2; no definite D call. CDR1 and CDR2 from the germline V gene are MNHEY and SVGAGI. This CDR3 region has 15 residues. Deletions cut 0 bases from V and 0 bases from J, with 8 bases between. The CDR3 is CASSYSFGSNYGYTF. As DNA, the CDR3 is TGTGCCAGCAGTTACTCGTTTGGCTCTAACTATGGCTACACCTTC.

Concerning this clone: The junction departs from germline at one end; a sequencing error may be responsible. This rearrangement joins TRBV27 to TRBJ1-6, with D possibly being TRBD1 (5 bases). The germline V gene has CDR1 MNHEY and CDR2 SMNVEV (reference sequence). This CDR3 region has 12 residues. The DNA for the CDR3 is TGTGCCAGCAGTTTGGGGAGGGGCCATCTTTACTTT. It yields the protein CASSLGRGHLYF.

V is TRBV28 and J is TRBJ1-6; D is perhaps TRBD1 (5 bases). The V end lost 7 bases, the J end lost 6 bases, and 22 bases lay between the germline ends. The CDR3 runs to 17 residues. Germline V CDR1 and CDR2: MDHEN, SYDVKM. In nucleotides, the CDR3 is TGTGCCAGCAACTCAGGTGGTGGGGGGAGGGGTAATTCACCCCTCCACTTT. It specifies CASNSGGGGRGNSPLHF.

J is TRBJ1-5 and V is TRBV28; D might be TRBD1 (5 bases). The germline V gene has CDR1 MDHEN and CDR2 SYDVKM. V was pared by 10 bases and J by 2 bases, with 15 bases between. CDR3 length equals 14 residues. The CDR3 DNA reads as TGTGCCAACGAAGCTGGGGGGGGCAATCAGCCCCAGCATTTT. Protein: CANEAGGGNQPQHF.

V gene TRBV18 combines with J gene TRBJ2-2, with 7 bases aligning to TRBD1. V was pared by 2 bases and J by 4 bases, with 10 bases of the junction left unmatched. Germline values: CDR1 KGHSH, CDR2 LQKENI. The CDR3 loop spans 17 amino acids. CDR3 in DNA: TGTGCCAGCTCACCAAGAATAGGGGGCGCGGTCACCGGGGAGCTGTTTTTT. Its protein product is CASSPRIGGAVTGELFF.

This chain links TRBV5-4 with TRBJ1-4; D is undetermined. V lost 0 bases and J lost 8, with 5 bases in between. This CDR3 region has 12 residues. Germline V gives CDR1 SGHNT, CDR2 YYREEE (reference sequence). The CDR3 nucleotides read TGTGCCAGCAGCTTGGAGAGAGAAAAACTGTTTTTT. This encodes CASSLEREKLFF.

The rearrangement links TRBV2 to TRBJ1-5; D perhaps matches TRBD1 (5 bases). This CDR3 contains 13 residues. The V end was cut by 6 bases, the J end by 4 bases, with 10 bases between. Germline assignment: CDR1 SNHLY and CDR2 FYNNEI. This CDR3 is CASSVDRNQPQHF. The CDR3 bases are TGTGCCAGCAGCGTAGACAGAAATCAGCCCCAGCATTTT.

The CDR3 region has the DNA TGTGCCAGCAGTTTCTTGGGAGGCGGCTATGGCTACACCTTC. This gives the protein CASSFLGGGYGYTF. J is TRBJ1-2 and V is TRBV28, with D uncertain. Trimming stripped 3 bases from V and 4 bases from J, with 12 bases between. The length of the CDR3 is 14 residues. Germline CDR1 is MDHEN and CDR2 is SYDVKM.

The table lists this clone with a few counts. DNA of the CDR3: TGTGCCAGCCGACAGGGGGCCTCTGAAGCTTTCTTT. It encodes CASRQGASEAFF. The chain is built from TRBV12-3 or TRBV12-4 and TRBJ1-1; 10 bases match TRBD1. The CDR3 covers 12 residues. Trimming cost V 8 bases and J 6 bases; bases outside gene matches: 3.

V is TRBV28 and J is TRBJ2-7; D possibly corresponds to TRBD1 (5 bases). The CDR3 contains 12 residues. Germline CDR1 is MDHEN and CDR2 is SYDVKM. The V end lost 5 bases, the J end lost 2 bases, and 7 bases lay between the germline ends. The chain's CDR3 is CASSGATYEQYF. The CDR3 DNA reads as TGTGCCAGCAGTGGGGCGACCTACGAGCAGTACTTC. The full variable domain, in which reference TRBV28 and TRBJ2-7 provide the parts outside the CDR3, is DVKVTQSSRYLVKRTGEKVFLECVQDMDHENMFWYRQDPGLGLRLIYFSYDVKMKEKGDIPEGYSVSREKKERFSLILESASTNQTSMYLCASSGATYEQYFGPGTRLTVT.

The chain recombines TRBV19 with TRBJ1-1; D call uncertain. The CDR3 runs 14 residues. Germline assignment: CDR1 LNHDA and CDR2 SQIVND (reference sequence). V shed 4 bases and J shed 2 bases, with 11 bases lying between them. CDR3 loop: CASSKETVNTEAFF. CDR3 DNA sequence: TGTGCCAGTAGTAAGGAAACAGTTAACACTGAAGCTTTCTTT. Full variable domain (missing parts from reference TRBV19 and TRBJ1-1): DGGITQSPKYLFRKEGQNVTLSCEQNLNHDAMYWYRQDPGQGLRLIYYSQIVNDFQKGDIAEGYSVSREKKESFPLTVTSAQKNPTAFYLCASSKETVNTEAFFGQGTRLTVV.

This chain connects TRBV7-9 to TRBJ1-1; D is possibly TRBD1 (6 bases). Trimming stripped 5 bases from V and 1 base from J, with 14 bases between. The germline V gene encodes CDR1 SEHNR and CDR2 FQNEAQ (reference sequence). CDR3 length: 15 residues. CDR3 residues: CASSPYSDRNTEAFF. Here the CDR3 DNA reads TGTGCCAGCAGCCCCTACTCGGACAGGAACACTGAAGCTTTCTTT.

The V gene is TRBV7-3, the J gene TRBJ2-5; D unresolved. Trimming pared 2 bases from V and 7 bases from J, leaving 11 bases between. In germline, CDR1 is SGHTA, CDR2 FQGTGA. The CDR3 is 13 residues long. CDR3 protein: CASSLDPAGTQYF. In nucleotides, the CDR3 is TGTGCCAGCAGCTTAGATCCCGCCGGGACCCAGTACTTC.

The CDR3 loop is CASTTFDRNNSPLHF. The CDR3 DNA reads TGTGCCAGCACCACCTTTGACAGGAATAATTCACCCCTCCACTTT. V is TRBV6-5 and J is TRBJ1-6, with TRBD1 as a possible D gene (6 bases). V was cut by 7 bases and J by 5 bases, with 15 bases left in between. Germline CDR1 reads MNHEY; CDR2 reads SVGAGI. The CDR3 extends over 15 amino acids.

This clone was counted once. The gene calls are TRBV28 and TRBJ1-6; 9 bases are shared with TRBD1. This CDR3 spans 13 amino acids. Germline V gene lookup returns CDR1 MDHEN and CDR2 SYDVKM. V lost 10 bases to trimming and J lost 7 bases; unmatched junction nucleotides: 5. The CDR3 here is CATTGTGNSPLHF. CDR3 nucleotide sequence: TGTGCCACCACCGGGACAGGGAATTCACCCCTCCACTTT.

J is TRBJ2-7 and V is TRBV10-3; 8 bases line up with TRBD2. The CDR3 covers 14 residues. Per germline, CDR1 ENHRY and CDR2 SYGVKD. Trimming removed 4 bases from V and 2 bases from J; junction bases left unmatched: 4. The CDR3 nucleotides read TGTGCCATCAGTGGGGTCGGGAGGGCCTACGAGCAGTACTTC. Amino acid sequence: CAISGVGRAYEQYF.